Following are 17 T cell receptor beta chains from one sample sequenced in a study of type 1 regulatory T cells. TCRdb re-called the reads with MiXCR, one entry per CDR3 protein. The sample records 20,000 or so distinct CDR3 sequences, over 40% being singletons. For these receptors, no antigen is known. The source material was cultured T cells, either the whole culture or a sorted T cell fraction (not recorded which). These receptors were obtained from a human donor in good health.

This clonotype was recorded many times. The genes are TRBV6-4 and TRBJ2-7, with TRBD1 identical over 7 bases. CDR1 and CDR2 from the germline V gene are MRHNA and SNTAGT. After removal of 2 bases from V and 2 bases from J, the junction contained 3 bases not matched to a gene. The CDR3 covers 14 residues. The CDR3 loop is CASSDKDRTYEQYF. The CDR3 bases are TGTGCCAGCAGTGACAAGGACAGGACCTACGAGCAGTACTTC.

This clonotype occurred a few times. J is TRBJ2-3 and V is TRBV4-1; the match to TRBD2 covers 10 bases. Losses at the gene ends were 5 bases for V and 0 bases for J; bases not matched to a gene: 5. Germline V gene data show CDR1 as MGHRA and CDR2 as YSYEKL. The CDR3 extends over 16 amino acids. The CDR3 sequence is CASSGSGGASTDTQYF. The CDR3 coding sequence is TGCGCCAGCAGCGGAAGCGGGGGGGCTAGCACAGATACGCAGTATTTT.

V gene TRBV24-1 combines with J gene TRBJ2-2; D perhaps matches TRBD1 (7 bases). From germline, CDR1 is KGHDR and CDR2 SFDVKD. CDR3 length: 16 amino acids. The V end lost 3 bases, the J end lost 5 bases, and 15 bases lay between the germline ends. The CDR3 bases are TGTGCCACCAGTGATCAACGCGGGACAGCAACCGGGGAGCTGTTTTTT. This codes for CATSDQRGTATGELFF.

CDR3: CASSLERDRSGRGNTIYF. The CDR3 nucleotides are TGCGCCAGCAGCTTGGAACGGGACAGGTCCGGGAGGGGAAACACCATATATTTT. The V call is TRBV5-1, the J call TRBJ1-3; 8 bases line up with TRBD1. V shed 0 bases and J 4 bases; nucleotides not matched to a gene: 12. This CDR3 spans 18 amino acids. Germline V gene lookup returns CDR1 SGHRS and CDR2 YFSETQ.

The chain recombines TRBV7-9 with TRBJ1-4; possible D gene TRBD1, 6 bases. From germline, CDR1 is SEHNR and CDR2 FQNEAQ (reference sequence). The CDR3 covers 14 residues. Trimming cost V 6 bases and J 7 bases, with 15 bases left between them. CDR3 sequence: CASSPRGESEKLFF. The CDR3 DNA is TGTGCCAGCAGTCCGAGGGGGGAGAGTGAAAAACTGTTTTTT. The full variable domain, in which reference TRBV7-9 and TRBJ1-4 provide the parts outside the CDR3, is DTGVSQNPRHKITKRGQNVTFRCDPISEHNRLYWYRQTLGQGPEFLTYFQNEAQLEKSRLLSDRFSAERPKGSFSTLEIQRTEQGDSAMYLCASSPRGESEKLFFGSGTQLSVL.

As for this clonotype: A much larger clonotype is one base distant, so this may be a read error. The rearrangement links TRBV18 to TRBJ2-7, with D hard to call. The V gene's germline CDR1 is KGHSH and CDR2 LQKENI. Trimming cost V 6 bases and J 0 bases, with 9 bases left between them. The CDR3 has 13 amino acids. Here the CDR3 DNA reads TGTGCCAGCTCGGACCAGAGCTCCTACGAGCAGTACTTC. The encoded protein is CASSDQSSYEQYF.

V and J are TRBV2 and TRBJ2-1, with D possibly being TRBD1 (6 bases). The CDR3 has 16 residues. CDR1 and CDR2 from the germline V gene are SNHLY and FYNNEI. With 2 bases removed from V and 4 bases from J, the gap between germline ends came to 15 bases. In DNA form, the CDR3 reads TGTGCCAGCAGTGAAATTCGGGCAGGGGCGTACAATGAGCAGTTCTTC. Its protein product is CASSEIRAGAYNEQFF.

This chain links TRBV12-3 or TRBV12-4 with TRBJ1-5; 8 bases align to TRBD1. The J segment lost 5 bases and the V segment lost 3 bases, leaving 6 bases of the junction unmatched. The CDR3 runs 15 residues. The CDR3 nucleotides read TGTGCCAGCAGTTTTAGGACAGGGAACTATCAGCCCCAGCATTTT. This translates into CASSFRTGNYQPQHF.

The table lists this clonotype with a few counts. This chain links TRBV4-1 with TRBJ1-1; D might be TRBD1 (6 bases). CDR1 MGHRA and CDR2 YSYEKL come from the germline V gene. The CDR3 runs 14 residues. Between the trimmed V and J ends, which lost 6 bases and 6 bases, there was a span of 17 bases. CDR3: CASRPGGARPEAFF. The CDR3 nucleotides read TGCGCCAGCAGGCCCGGGGGGGCGCGTCCTGAAGCTTTCTTT.

CDR3 sequence reads: CASSLRRTYGNTIYF. The CDR3 DNA reads TGTGCCAGCAGTTTACGTAGGACGTACGGAAACACCATATATTTT. J is TRBJ1-3 and V is TRBV12-3 or TRBV12-4, with D unresolved. The ends were cut back, 2 bases at V and 4 bases at J, with 12 bases in the middle. The CDR3 is 15 residues long.

The chain carries TRBV28 and TRBJ1-5; D is perhaps TRBD1 (5 bases). Germline CDR1 is MDHEN and CDR2 is SYDVKM. V lost 9 bases and J lost 0, with 18 bases in between. This CDR3 is built from 16 residues. CDR3 protein: CASRVGGENSNQPQHF. The CDR3 coding sequence is TGTGCCAGTAGAGTCGGGGGGGAAAATAGCAATCAGCCCCAGCATTTT.

A note on this clonotype: The junction does not match germline at one end; this may be a read error. V is TRBV18 and J is TRBJ1-1, with unresolved D. The germline CDR1 and CDR2 sequences are KGHSH and LQKENI. CDR3 length: 12 residues. This CDR3 reads CTSSPQREEAFF. The CDR3 coding sequence is TGTACCAGCTCACCCCAGAGGGAAGAAGCTTTCTTT.

The gene calls are TRBV9 and TRBJ2-5; TRBD2 matches at 13 bases. The ends lost 2 bases at V and 2 bases at J; junction bases unmatched: 3. In germline, CDR1 is SGDLS, CDR2 YYNGEE. CDR3 size: 16 residues. The CDR3 loop reads CASSVSTSGGQETQYF. In nucleotides, the CDR3 is TGTGCCAGCAGCGTCTCGACTAGCGGGGGGCAAGAGACCCAGTACTTC.

The chain links TRBV7-8 to TRBJ2-3, with D possibly being TRBD1 or TRBD2 (5 bases each). The CDR3 is 15 amino acids. V gave up 1 base and J gave up 5 bases, with 13 bases separating them. The germline V gene encodes CDR1 SGHVS and CDR2 FQNEAQ. The CDR3 sequence: CASSLGYEGRDTQYF. In nucleotides, the CDR3 is TGTGCCAGCAGCTTAGGGTATGAGGGGAGAGATACGCAGTATTTT.

Relative to its sample, this clonotype is medium-sized (0.01 to 0.1%). A read error may produce the germline difference seen at one junction end. The V gene is TRBV7-7, the J gene TRBJ2-5, with TRBD1 identical over 8 bases. The length of the CDR3 is 13 residues. Germline lookup yields CDR1 SSHAT and CDR2 FNYEAQ (reference sequence). The CDR3 DNA reads as TGTGCTAGCAGCCAACAGGGGGTTGAGACCCAGTACTTC. Translating gives CASSQQGVETQYF. Supplemented by reference TRBV7-7 and TRBJ2-5, the full variable domain reads GAGVSQSPRYKVTKRGQDVTLRCDPISSHATLYWYQQALGQGPEFLTYFNYEAQPDKSGLPSDRFSAERPEGSISTLTIQRTEQRDSAMYRCASSQQGVETQYFGPGTRLLVL.

A few counts support this clonotype. This chain uses TRBV18 with TRBJ1-5; TRBD1 might be the D (5 bases). This CDR3 spans 14 amino acids. The germline gives CDR1 KGHSH, CDR2 LQKENI. The germline V and J ends were trimmed by 5 bases and 5 bases, with 13 bases remaining between them. As DNA, the CDR3 is TGTGCCAGCTCAACAGGACTGATGGATCAGCCCCAGCATTTT. It yields the protein CASSTGLMDQPQHF.

J is TRBJ1-1 and V is TRBV12-3 or TRBV12-4; 7 bases map to TRBD1. The CDR3 runs 17 residues. V lost 3 bases and J lost 0; bases outside the gene matches: 10. The chain's CDR3 is CASSLTLTGKLNTEAFF. The CDR3 DNA reads TGTGCCAGCAGTTTGACTCTGACAGGGAAATTGAACACTGAAGCTTTCTTT.